The 15 T cell receptor beta chains reported below all come from one sample, sequenced in a study of molecular identifiers for immune sequencing clone quantification. TCRdb itself ran the PCR reads through MiXCR, one entry per CDR3 protein. The sample includes 400,000 to 600,000 distinct CDR3 sequences, around 25% seen only once; the top ten take around 0.76%. Sample: naive CD8+ T cells from blood, with Jurkat cell RNA spiked in. Subset in this sample: FACS-sorted CD8+CD4-CCR7+CD45RA+ naive T cells. These receptors were collected from a human donor in good health. Some libraries in this study had Jurkat cell RNA spiked in.

The genes are TRBV27 and TRBJ2-7, with D unclear. Looked up from germline, CDR1 is MNHEY and CDR2 is SMNVEV (reference sequence). This CDR3 has 17 residues. The V gene lost 2 bases and the J gene lost 1 base, with 18 bases spanning the gap. The CDR3 protein is CASSLLGPQGQSYEQYF. CDR3 bases: TGTGCCAGCAGTTTACTAGGCCCGCAAGGGCAGTCCTACGAGCAGTACTTC.

Concerning this clonotype itself: This may come from a read error, since a much larger clone is one base off. The chain combines TRBV20-1 with TRBJ2-1; 13 positions match TRBD2. The CDR3 runs to 14 residues. Germline lookup yields CDR1 DFQATT and CDR2 SNEGSKA (reference sequence). The CDR3 loop is CSARVPGLAGSQTF. The CDR3 DNA reads TGCAGTGCTAGAGTACCGGGACTAGCGGGGTCCCAAACCTTC.

This clonotype showed up just a few times. V usage is TRBV19 and J usage is TRBJ1-1; 7 positions agree with TRBD1. J was trimmed by 0 bases and V by 2 bases; bases with no gene match: 6. The germline gives CDR1 LNHDA, CDR2 SQIVND (reference sequence). The CDR3 has 16 amino acids. CDR3 bases: TGTGCCAGTAGTATATCAGGACAGGCCCTGAACACTGAAGCTTTCTTT. Translated: CASSISGQALNTEAFF.

This clonotype was counted many times. J is TRBJ1-6 and V is TRBV28; D is undetermined. The CDR3 spans 14 residues. The V end lost 4 bases, the J end lost 3 bases, and 7 bases lay between the germline ends. Germline lookup yields CDR1 MDHEN and CDR2 SYDVKM. CDR3 DNA: TGTGCCAGCAGTTCCCGCGGCTATAATTCACCCCTCCACTTT. It translates to CASSSRGYNSPLHF.

The chain has TRBV9 and TRBJ2-1; TRBD1 aligns across 9 bases. This CDR3 contains 14 residues. The ends lost 7 bases at V and 5 bases at J; junction bases unmatched: 7. Per the germline V gene, CDR1 is SGDLS and CDR2 is YYNGEE. CDR3 region: CASGTGTGNNEQFF. The CDR3 nucleotides are TGTGCCAGCGGCACCGGGACAGGGAACAATGAGCAGTTCTTC.

The chain links TRBV20-1 to TRBJ2-7; 7 nucleotides line up with TRBD2. V was clipped by 0 bases and J by 3 bases; unmatched bases: 8. This CDR3 has 15 amino acids. CDR1 and CDR2 from the germline V gene are DFQATT and SNEGSKA (reference sequence). The CDR3 region has the DNA TGCAGTGCTAGAGATTTGAGGGAGGGGAACTACGAGCAGTACTTC. Encoded protein: CSARDLREGNYEQYF.

This clonotype was seen a few times. The CDR3 loop is CASSDFNTGELFF. The CDR3 coding sequence is TGTGCCAGCAGTGATTTTAACACCGGGGAGCTGTTTTTT. V and J are TRBV2 and TRBJ2-2; D is undetermined. Germline V gene data show CDR1 as SNHLY and CDR2 as FYNNEI. V was shortened by 3 bases and J by 2 bases, with 4 bases between the two germline ends. The CDR3 has 13 residues.

Remarks on this clonotype: A read error may be the cause here, since a much bigger clone is one base away. This chain connects TRBV4-1 to TRBJ2-5; possibly TRBD1 or TRBD2 for D (6 bases each). The V end was cut by 4 bases, the J end by 9 bases, with 18 bases between. Germline V gene sequence: CDR1 MGHRA, CDR2 YSYEKL. The CDR3 loop spans 14 amino acids. The CDR3 reads CASSRGTPERAQYF. CDR3 coding DNA: TGCGCCAGCAGCCGCGGGACACCAGAGAGGGCCCAGTACTTC.

This clonotype was picked up a small number of times. The chain joins TRBV25-1 to TRBJ2-7; D remains unclear. Germline V gene sequence: CDR1 MGHDK, CDR2 SYGVNS. CDR3 length equals 13 residues. V was pared by 5 bases and J by 0 bases, with 8 bases between. The CDR3, as DNA: TGTGCCAGCAGTCGAGTTAGCTCCTACGAGCAGTACTTC. Translation gives CASSRVSSYEQYF.

Only a few counts were recorded for this clonotype. This chain connects TRBV14 to TRBJ2-7, with D possibly called TRBD1 or TRBD2 (5 bases each). The germline gives CDR1 SGHDN, CDR2 FVKESK. This CDR3 spans 15 amino acids. Trimming pared 3 bases from V and 1 base from J, leaving 13 bases between. The CDR3, as DNA: TGTGCCAGCAGCCAGAGGGGTTGGTCTTCCTACGAGCAGTACTTC. This codes for CASSQRGWSSYEQYF.

This clonotype was picked up a small number of times. This chain uses TRBV7-9 with TRBJ2-6; D is perhaps TRBD2 (5 bases). V was pared by 5 bases and J by 1 base, with 24 bases between. CDR1 is SEHNR and CDR2 is FQNEAQ in the germline V gene (reference sequence). The CDR3 has 20 amino acids. CDR3 sequence (DNA): TGTGCCAGCAGCGTCCCCTTTTCAGGTTCGGGGTTTTCTGGGGCCAACGTCCTGACTTTC. It translates to CASSVPFSGSGFSGANVLTF.

The chain joins TRBV5-6 to TRBJ2-5; TRBD2 agrees at 7 bases. CDR1 and CDR2 (germline): SGHDT, YYEEEE. Losses at the gene ends were 1 base for V and 1 base for J; bases not matched to a gene: 4. This CDR3 is built from 15 residues. The CDR3 is CASSLSLAVQETQYF. The CDR3 region has the DNA TGTGCCAGCAGCTTGTCCCTAGCGGTCCAAGAGACCCAGTACTTC.

The gene calls are TRBV20-1 and TRBJ1-6; D ambiguous. Germline CDR1 and CDR2: DFQATT and SNEGSKA (reference sequence). V shed 2 bases and J shed 5 bases, with 13 bases lying between them. CDR3 size: 15 residues. CDR3 protein: CSARSWPAHNSPLHF. CDR3 bases: TGCAGTGCTAGATCATGGCCCGCGCATAATTCACCCCTCCACTTT.

This clonotype was picked up many times. The chain carries TRBV5-1 and TRBJ1-4; TRBD1 matches at 7 bases. The CDR3 runs 16 residues. Looked up from germline, CDR1 is SGHRS and CDR2 is YFSETQ. The J segment lost 2 bases and the V segment lost 4 bases, leaving 8 bases of the junction unmatched. Here the CDR3 DNA reads TGCGCCAGCAGCGACCCAGGGGGTACCACTAATGAAAAACTGTTTTTT. Protein product: CASSDPGGTTNEKLFF.

On this clonotype: A much larger clone lies one base from this, so it may be a read error. The chain carries TRBV7-9 and TRBJ2-3; D may correspond to TRBD1 or TRBD2 (6 bases each). The V and J ends lost 2 bases and 2 bases respectively, with 11 bases between them. Per germline, CDR1 SEHNR and CDR2 FQNEAQ (reference sequence). This CDR3 has 15 residues. The CDR3 protein is CASSLRGDFTDTQYF. The CDR3 DNA is TGTGCCAGCAGCTTAAGGGGGGACTTCACAGATACGCAGTATTTT.